The clone carrying this T cell receptor beta chain was counted between two and nine times. Antigen specificity is unknown. The sample belongs to a study of CD8 T cells in ankylosing spondylitis. The V and J ends lost 2 bases and 0 bases respectively, with 10 bases between them. This CDR3 is 16 amino acids long. In germline, CDR1 is LNHDA, CDR2 SQIVND (reference sequence). Overall study findings and caveats: A motif in TCR beta, a set of under ten highly homologous variants, appeared characteristic of ankylosing spondylitis blood.

TCRdb reanalysed the 5' RACE reads using MiXCR and keeps one entry per CDR3 protein. Among about 390,000 distinct CDR3 sequences, approximately 20% were seen once, and the ten largest hold about 16%. The TCR originated in a male donor with ankylosing spondylitis. Sequenced material: blood, either unsorted or a sorted T cell fraction (not recorded which). The chain employs TRBV19 and TRBJ2-2; no clear D gene. The CDR3 DNA follows: TGTGCCAGTAGTATATGGGCAAGAGCGAACACCGGGGAGCTGTTTTTT. Its translation: CASSIWARANTGELFF.